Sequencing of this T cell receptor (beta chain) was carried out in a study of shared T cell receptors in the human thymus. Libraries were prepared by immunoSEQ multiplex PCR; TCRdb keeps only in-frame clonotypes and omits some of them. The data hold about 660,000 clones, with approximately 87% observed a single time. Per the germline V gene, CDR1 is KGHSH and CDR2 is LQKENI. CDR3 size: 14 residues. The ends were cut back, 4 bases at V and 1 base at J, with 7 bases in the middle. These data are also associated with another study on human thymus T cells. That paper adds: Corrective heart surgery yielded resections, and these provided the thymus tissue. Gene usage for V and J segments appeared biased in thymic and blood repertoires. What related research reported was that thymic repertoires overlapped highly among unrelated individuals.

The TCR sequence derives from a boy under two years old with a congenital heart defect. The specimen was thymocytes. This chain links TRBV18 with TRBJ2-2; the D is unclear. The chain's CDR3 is CASSRAQNTGELFF. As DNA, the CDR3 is TGTGCCAGCTCACGGGCACAGAACACCGGGGAGCTGTTTTTT.